This is a list of T cell receptor beta chains from one sample in a study of blood T cells in healthy people across ages. Each CDR3 protein gets one entry after TCRdb re-called the 5' RACE reads with MiXCR. Among about 640,000 distinct CDR3 sequences listed, around three fifths were seen once. Sample: blood. The receptors come from a man in his 60s in good health. Each CDR3 is given with its conserved first and last residue. The D gene is left open where the match is weak. The size of a clone is reported for some rows only, either as once, few or many, or as a class for expanded clones.

V,J,D,size,DNA,CDR3
TRBV12-3/TRBV12-4,TRBJ2-3,NA,NA,TGTGCCAGCAGTTCGAACGGGGGCCCAGGAGATACGCAGTATTTT,CASSSNGGPGDTQYF
TRBV10-3,TRBJ2-7,NA,NA,TGTGCCATCAGTGACCTCCCGGGGGGACAGTACAACGAGCAGTACTTC,CAISDLPGGQYNEQYF
TRBV4-2,TRBJ2-1,TRBD2,few,TGTGCCAGCAGCCAAGATAGCGGGGGGGCGGTGAATGAGCAGTTCTTC,CASSQDSGGAVNEQFF
TRBV7-2,TRBJ2-1,NA,few,TGTGCCAGCAGCTTATCCGGGCGGGTGTCCTCCAATGAGCAGTTCTTC,CASSLSGRVSSNEQFF
TRBV6-1,TRBJ2-7,NA,NA,TGTGCCAGCAGCCCACGGGGGCAGGCCCCCTACGAGCAGTACTTC,CASSPRGQAPYEQYF
TRBV28,TRBJ1-5,NA,NA,TGTGCCAGCAGTATACCGATGGTTAGCAATCAGCCCCAGCATTTT,CASSIPMVSNQPQHF
TRBV5-4,TRBJ1-2,NA,NA,TGTGCCAGCAGCTTGGACGGCCTAGTTAACTATGGCTACACCTTC,CASSLDGLVNYGYTF
TRBV5-1,TRBJ1-1,TRBD1,NA,TGCGCCAGCAGCTTGGCCACAGGGGTCGGCACTGAAGCTTTCTTT,CASSLATGVGTEAFF
TRBV5-1,TRBJ2-1,TRBD1,NA,TGCGCCAGCAGCCTGACCCGGACAGGGGGCCTTGAGCAGTTCTTC,CASSLTRTGGLEQFF
TRBV29-1,TRBJ2-7,NA,NA,TGCAGCTTTGAACTACAGGGCGCCTACGAGCAGTACTTC,CSFELQGAYEQYF
TRBV28,TRBJ2-7,NA,NA,TGTGCCAGCCTAGCGGGACAGGGGTTATACGAGCAGTACTTC,CASLAGQGLYEQYF
TRBV20-1,TRBJ2-7,TRBD2,few,TGCAGTGCGTTAGCGGGCGCCTCCTACGAGCAGTACTTC,CSALAGASYEQYF
TRBV6-5,TRBJ2-1,TRBD1,NA,TGTGCCAGCAGTTACGGGACAGGGGCATACAATGAGCAGTTCTTC,CASSYGTGAYNEQFF
TRBV20-1,TRBJ2-1,TRBD2,few,TGCAGTGCTAGCAAGACTAGCGGGGGACCCTACAATGAGCAGTTCTTC,CSASKTSGGPYNEQFF
TRBV13,TRBJ2-5,NA,NA,TGTGCCAGCAGCTTATCGGAATCTGTCCTGGGCCAAGAGACCCAGTACTTC,CASSLSESVLGQETQYF
TRBV6-6,TRBJ2-7,NA,few,TGTGCCAGCAGTTACTCTAGGCGGGGAGCCTCCTACGAGCAGTACTTC,CASSYSRRGASYEQYF
TRBV7-6,TRBJ1-6,TRBD1,NA,TGTGCCAGCAGCTTAGCCGTCTGGGGACAGGGCTATAATTCACCCCTCCACTTT,CASSLAVWGQGYNSPLHF
TRBV2,TRBJ2-7,NA,NA,TGTGCCAGCAGGGAAGACAGGAAAGGGCCAGCGTACTTC,CASREDRKGPAYF
TRBV27,TRBJ1-2,TRBD1,NA,TGTGCCAGCAGTTTAGTGGGACAGTCACCTCTCAACTATGGCTACACCTTC,CASSLVGQSPLNYGYTF
TRBV11-2,TRBJ1-2,NA,NA,TGTGCCAGCAGCTTAGAGGGCAGGGGTGGCTACACCTTC,CASSLEGRGGYTF
TRBV12-3/TRBV12-4,TRBJ1-2,NA,NA,TGTGCCAGCAGTCCAAGCGCGGGCCGACGCGTCTATGGCTACACCTTC,CASSPSAGRRVYGYTF
TRBV28,TRBJ2-7,TRBD1,NA,TGTGCCAGCAGTTTAGATCGGGGACAGGTCTCCTACGAGCAGTACTTC,CASSLDRGQVSYEQYF
TRBV10-3,TRBJ2-2,NA,few,TGTGCCATCAGTGAGTCCCTACGAAACACCGGGGAGCTGTTTTTT,CAISESLRNTGELFF
TRBV4-2,TRBJ1-1,NA,NA,TGTGCCAGCAGCCAAGATCGGGGACGGGGGGACACTGAAGCTTTCTTT,CASSQDRGRGDTEAFF
TRBV15,TRBJ2-6,NA,NA,TGTGCCACCAGCACTCGAGGGTCTGGGGCCGACGTCCTGACTTTC,CATSTRGSGADVLTF
TRBV20-1,TRBJ2-1,NA,NA,TGCAGTGCTAGAGCCCCGACAGGCAAAAACATTCAGTTCTTC,CSARAPTGKNIQFF
TRBV6-5,TRBJ2-1,TRBD2,NA,TGTGCCAGCAGTTACTCTGGCGGGGGGATTTACAATGAGCAGTTCTTC,CASSYSGGGIYNEQFF
TRBV5-1,TRBJ2-3,NA,NA,TGCGCCAGCAGCTCCGGTGGGACAAACCCATCGGTAGATACGCAGTATTTT,CASSSGGTNPSVDTQYF
TRBV20-1,TRBJ1-6,TRBD1,NA,TGCAGTGCTAGAGATCCTAAGGGGGCGACAAATAATTCACCCCTCCACTTT,CSARDPKGATNNSPLHF
TRBV20-1,TRBJ2-1,NA,NA,TGCAGTGCTTCTGACGGTGCGACAGTTAATGAGCAGTTCTTC,CSASDGATVNEQFF
TRBV20-1,TRBJ1-1,NA,NA,TGCAGTGCTGTTGAACAGGGCTGGGGGAACACTGAAGCTTTCTTT,CSAVEQGWGNTEAFF
TRBV3-1,TRBJ2-7,NA,NA,TGTGCCAGCAGCCAGGTTGGGGACTCCTACGAGCAGTACTTC,CASSQVGDSYEQYF
TRBV6-2/TRBV6-3,TRBJ1-2,NA,NA,TGTGCCAGCAGACAACCAAGCAACTATGGCTACACCTTC,CASRQPSNYGYTF
TRBV21-1,TRBJ2-7,NA,few,TGTGCCAGCAGCAAACTGACTAGCGGGAGCTCCTACGAGCAGTACTTC,CASSKLTSGSSYEQYF
TRBV20-1,TRBJ2-1,TRBD2,NA,TGCAGTGCTAGAGATTCTCTGGCTAGCGGGGGGCCCTCCTACAATGAGCAGTTCTTC,CSARDSLASGGPSYNEQFF
TRBV27,TRBJ2-5,TRBD1,NA,TGTGCCAGCAGTTTAGGCAGGGGGCGGTCAGAGACCCAGTACTTC,CASSLGRGRSETQYF
TRBV4-1,TRBJ2-1,NA,NA,TGCGCCAGCAGCCAGTCCGGTGGCCGGTACAATGAGCAGTTCTTC,CASSQSGGRYNEQFF
TRBV3-1,TRBJ1-5,NA,NA,TGTGCCAGCAGCCAAGATTTTACAGGGAATCAGCCCCAGCATTTT,CASSQDFTGNQPQHF
TRBV5-1,TRBJ2-1,NA,NA,TGCGCCAGCAGCTCAGGGGAGTGGGGAAATGAGCAGTTCTTC,CASSSGEWGNEQFF
TRBV24-1,TRBJ2-1,TRBD1,NA,TGTGCCACCAGTGATTTCAGGGGGCTATCCTACAATGAGCAGTTCTTC,CATSDFRGLSYNEQFF
TRBV12-3/TRBV12-4,TRBJ1-2,TRBD1,few,TGTGCCAGCAGTTTTAATGGACAGGCCGAGAACTATGGCTACACCTTC,CASSFNGQAENYGYTF
TRBV6-5,TRBJ1-4,NA,NA,TGTGCCAGCTCGAAGGGTCAGGGCTTGAATGAAAAACTGTTTTTT,CASSKGQGLNEKLFF
TRBV5-1,TRBJ2-5,TRBD1,few,TGCGCCAGCAGCTTGGAGGGGGCTGATGAGACCCAGTACTTC,CASSLEGADETQYF
TRBV7-9,TRBJ1-4,NA,NA,TGTGCCAGCAGCTTGGGGCGGAACCTTGCAACTAATGAAAAACTGTTTTTT,CASSLGRNLATNEKLFF
TRBV5-5,TRBJ2-7,NA,NA,TGTGCCAGCAGCTTCTCGGCTAGCTCCTACTACGAGCAGTACTTC,CASSFSASSYYEQYF
TRBV10-3,TRBJ2-7,NA,NA,TGTGCCATCAATAGGACAAGCTCCTACGAGCAGTACTTC,CAINRTSSYEQYF
TRBV4-1,TRBJ2-4,NA,few,TGCGCCAGCAGCCAAGATCGGGGGACGCGGCAAAACATTCAGTACTTC,CASSQDRGTRQNIQYF
TRBV12-3/TRBV12-4,TRBJ2-7,TRBD1,NA,TGTGCCAGCAGTTCGACAGGGAAGGGGGTTTACAATGAGCAGTACTTC,CASSSTGKGVYNEQYF
TRBV7-8,TRBJ2-7,NA,NA,TGTGCCAGCAGCCTCAGGGTCCACAGCTACGAGCAGTACTTC,CASSLRVHSYEQYF
TRBV4-1,TRBJ2-3,NA,NA,TGCGCCAGCAGCCAAGACCGGTTGACAGTGTCCACAGATACGCAGTATTTT,CASSQDRLTVSTDTQYF
TRBV2,TRBJ2-5,TRBD2,NA,TGTGCCAGCAGTGAAAGTCACCTGAGACTAGCGGGGGGGCAGGAGACCCAGTACTTC,CASSESHLRLAGGQETQYF